The clone carrying this T cell receptor (beta chain) was recorded a few times. The data were taken from a study of identical twins. Via MiXCR, TCRdb re-called the 5' RACE reads, giving one row per CDR3 protein. This table holds 450,000 or so distinct CDR3 sequences, approximately 15% found once. The sample was also linked to a second study, of yellow fever vaccine responses in identical twins.

The origin of this receptor is a woman aged 18 to 35 in good health. The specimen sequenced was CD4+ T cells sorted from blood.

CDR3 in DNA: TGTGCCAGCAGGCAACCCCGACTAGCGGGAGGCGAGCAGTTCTTC. It yields the protein CASRQPRLAGGEQFF. This rearrangement joins TRBV6-2 or TRBV6-3 to TRBJ2-1; 13 bases are shared with TRBD2. The CDR3 extends over 15 amino acids. Germline CDR1 MNHEY, CDR2 SVGEGT. The ends lost 6 bases at V and 10 bases at J; junction bases unmatched: 9.